This T cell receptor beta chain was obtained from a study of blood T cell repertoires in COVID-19 (dated by TCRdb to 2018 to 2020). Context from the whole study: Samples covering the acute and convalescent phases of COVID-19 were provided by collaborators in the United States, Italy and Spain. The prospective study material was composed of cDNA or gDNA derived from T cells, B-cell-depleted T cells, or PBMCs. The dataset comprised deeply sampled blood TCRbeta repertoires from subjects exposed to, actively infected with, or recovered from COVID-19. The repertoires were made available in a free public database intended to serve as a resource for research on the immune response to SARS-CoV-2. Samples came from the ongoing ImmuneRACE study (first 160 participants) plus 1,254 subjects from 6 global collaborators. Sample metadata almost always included a de-identified subject ID, COVID-19 status, age in years and sex. Where available, HLA class I and class II types were obtained from metadata supplied by the sample provider rather than from assay-based typing. Findings and caveats that apply to the study as a whole: Clinical and demographic metadata were provided uncurated, with the amount varying by source and participant.

The immunoSEQ Assay, a bias-controlled multiplex PCR, was used to amplify TCRbeta CDR3 regions from genomic DNA. The original pipeline was this. Within the assay, amplification of reference gene primers was used to estimate how many nucleated cells each sample contained. Sequence reads were collapsed and filtered to measure the absolute abundance of every unique TCRbeta CDR3 rearrangement. For each sample, productive Simpson clonality was calculated as the square root of Simpson's diversity index over productive rearrangements. TCRdb limited this immuneACCESS table to in-frame rearrangements with V and J called. A share of clones is missing; checked studies link under half to unresolved V genes, and the rest is unexplained. That table furnishes V, J and clone size, whereas the DNA furnished D and trimming. This sample holds approximately 54,000 clones; roughly 88% were observed only once. The ten largest account for 6% to 9% of the sample.

Each collaborating institution followed its own protocols to collect whole blood in K2EDTA tubes. For TCRbeta analysis, collaborators shipped samples in one of three forms: frozen whole blood, isolated PBMCs, or DNA extracted from either of those sample types. Points on this clone: The target of this receptor is not known. Per-base quality was not reported, and no clone a single base away is much larger than it.

The CDR3 has 16 amino acids, counting the end cysteine and phenylalanine. The CDR3 DNA has 48 bases and is translated from base 1. CDR1 and CDR2, per the germline V gene, are KGHSH and LQKENI. For this chain, trimming is 6 bases at the V end and 3 bases at the J end, and the number of junction bases without a gene match is 11. The TCR was taken from a human donor in a cohort sampled during active COVID-19. Sequencing input: peripheral blood. The chain couples TRBV18 to TRBJ1-1; TRBD1 fits 9 bases in the junction. The CDR3 region reads CASSQKGTGSDTEAFF. Here is the DNA: TGTGCCAGCTCCCAAAAGGGGACAGGGTCGGACACTGAAGCTTTCTTT.